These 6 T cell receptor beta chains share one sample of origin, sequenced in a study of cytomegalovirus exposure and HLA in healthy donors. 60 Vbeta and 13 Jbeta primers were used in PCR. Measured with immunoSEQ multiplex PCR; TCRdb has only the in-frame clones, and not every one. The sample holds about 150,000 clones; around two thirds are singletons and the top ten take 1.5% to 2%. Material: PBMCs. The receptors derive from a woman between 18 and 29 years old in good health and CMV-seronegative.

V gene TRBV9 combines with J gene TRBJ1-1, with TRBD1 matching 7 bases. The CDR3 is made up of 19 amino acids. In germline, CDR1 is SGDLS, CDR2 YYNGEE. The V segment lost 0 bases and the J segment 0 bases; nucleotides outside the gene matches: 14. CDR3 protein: CASSVAGTATTAMNTEAFF. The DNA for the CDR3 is TGTGCCAGCAGCGTAGCCGGGACAGCTACCACAGCTATGAACACTGAAGCTTTCTTT.

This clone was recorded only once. CDR3: CAWSPTGLYEQYF. The CDR3 nucleotides are TGTGCCTGGAGTCCGACGGGTCTCTACGAGCAGTACTTC. The chain is built from TRBV30 and TRBJ2-7; D call uncertain. Per germline, CDR1 GTSNPN and CDR2 SVGIG (reference sequence). CDR3 length: 13 amino acids. V lost 2 bases, J lost 3 bases, and 11 bases lay in between.

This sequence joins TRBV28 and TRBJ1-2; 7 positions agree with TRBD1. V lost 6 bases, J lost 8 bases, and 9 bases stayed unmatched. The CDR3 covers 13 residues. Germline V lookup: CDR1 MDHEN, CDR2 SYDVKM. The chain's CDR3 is CASSPVPGGGYTF. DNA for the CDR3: TGTGCCAGCAGCCCCGTGCCAGGGGGAGGCTACACCTTC.

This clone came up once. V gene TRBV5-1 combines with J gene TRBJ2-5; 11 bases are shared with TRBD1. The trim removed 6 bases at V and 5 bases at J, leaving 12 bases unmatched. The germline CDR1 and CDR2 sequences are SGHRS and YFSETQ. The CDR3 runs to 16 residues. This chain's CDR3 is CASTSGGQGVRETQYF. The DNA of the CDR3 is TGCGCCAGCACGAGCGGGGGACAGGGGGTCCGGGAGACCCAGTACTTC.

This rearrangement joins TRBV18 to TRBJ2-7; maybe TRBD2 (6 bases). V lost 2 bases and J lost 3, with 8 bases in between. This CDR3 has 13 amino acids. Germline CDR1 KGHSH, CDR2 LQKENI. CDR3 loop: CASSPTSYYEQYF. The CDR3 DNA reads TGTGCCAGCTCACCAACTAGCTACTACGAGCAGTACTTC.

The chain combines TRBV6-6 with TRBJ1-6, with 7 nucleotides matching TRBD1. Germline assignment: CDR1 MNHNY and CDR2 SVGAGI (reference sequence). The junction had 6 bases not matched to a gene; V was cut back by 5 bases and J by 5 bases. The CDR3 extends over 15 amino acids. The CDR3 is CASSPTTGDNSPLHF. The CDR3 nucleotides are TGTGCCAGCAGTCCAACTACAGGGGATAATTCACCCCTCCACTTT.